Shown below are 28 T cell receptor beta chains from a single sample sequenced in a study of shared clonotypes between healthy human individuals. Clones were read by immunoSEQ multiplex PCR, and TCRdb kept only the in-frame ones, dropping some. The data show more than 1,200,000 clones, just under 99% seen once. Sequenced sample: naive CD4+ T cells sorted from blood. Subset of the sample: CD45RA+ positively selected. Every receptor here comes from a man aged 30 to 45 in good health.

This clone was counted a single time. The chain employs TRBV2 and TRBJ1-2; weak D call: TRBD1 (6 bases). Germline V CDR1 and CDR2: SNHLY, FYNNEI. The CDR3 is 16 residues long. Trimming cost V 0 bases and J 4 bases, with 15 bases left between them. As DNA, the CDR3 is TGTGCCAGCAGTGAAGCGTGGGGCACAGGGTCCTATGGCTACACCTTC. It codes for CASSEAWGTGSYGYTF.

The chain recombines TRBV5-1 with TRBJ2-2, with 11 bases that match TRBD2. V lost 4 bases, J lost 2 bases, and 4 bases stayed unmatched. This CDR3 spans 16 amino acids. The germline V gene has CDR1 SGHRS and CDR2 YFSETQ. This CDR3 reads CASSHLAGGNTGELFF. Written as DNA, the CDR3 is TGCGCCAGCAGCCACCTAGCGGGAGGCAACACCGGGGAGCTGTTTTTT.

The chain uses TRBV5-1 and TRBJ2-3; tentative D call: TRBD1 (6 bases). The germline CDR1 and CDR2 sequences are SGHRS and YFSETQ. CDR3 size: 14 residues. V lost 2 bases, J lost 4 bases, and 11 bases lay in between. The CDR3 loop is CASSFRGGPDTQYF. CDR3 in DNA: TGCGCCAGCAGCTTCAGGGGCGGCCCAGATACGCAGTATTTT.

This clone has only one observation. V and J are TRBV9 and TRBJ2-1; possible D gene TRBD2, 6 bases. The CDR3 is 19 residues long. The ends were cut back, 3 bases at V and 11 bases at J, with 33 bases in the middle. Germline V CDR1 and CDR2: SGDLS, YYNGEE. The CDR3, as DNA: TGTGCCAGCAGCGACCCTCGACGCGGGACCGCCGGGGCCGGGTGGAAGCAGTTCTTC. Translated: CASSDPRRGTAGAGWKQFF. The full variable domain, completed using reference TRBV9 and TRBJ2-1, is DSGVTQTPKHLITATGQRVTLRCSPRSGDLSVYWYQQSLDQGLQFLIQYYNGEERAKGNILERFSAQQFPDLHSELNLSSLELGDSALYFCASSDPRRGTAGAGWKQFFGPGTRLTVL.

This sequence joins TRBV6-5 and TRBJ2-5, with TRBD2 as a possible D gene (5 bases). Trimming took 6 bases from V and 5 from J, leaving 10 bases between them. CDR1 MNHEY and CDR2 SVGAGI come from the germline V gene. This CDR3 has 12 amino acids. DNA of the CDR3: TGTGCCAGCAGGACGGACTCGGAGACCCAGTACTTC. It codes for CASRTDSETQYF.

J is TRBJ2-1 and V is TRBV4-3, with no clear D. The germline V and J ends were trimmed by 0 bases and 0 bases, with 9 bases remaining between them. Germline V gene sequence: CDR1 LGHNA, CDR2 YSLEER. The CDR3 covers 16 residues. DNA of the CDR3: TGCGCCAGCAGCCAAGATATCGTCTCCTCCTACAATGAGCAGTTCTTC. As protein: CASSQDIVSSYNEQFF.

The chain recombines TRBV28 with TRBJ1-2; D ambiguous. With 5 bases removed from V and 7 bases from J, the gap between germline ends came to 23 bases. The CDR3 contains 16 residues. Germline assignment: CDR1 MDHEN and CDR2 SYDVKM. The CDR3 sequence: CASSPDRSHRRGGYTF. CDR3 nucleotides: TGTGCCAGCAGTCCCGACCGATCCCACCGGCGCGGTGGCTACACCTTC.

The rearrangement uses TRBV5-8 and TRBJ2-1; 10 bases line up with TRBD2. Germline V gene lookup returns CDR1 SGHTS and CDR2 YDEGEE. The CDR3 consists of 17 residues. V gave up 4 bases and J gave up 9 bases; unmatched junction bases: 16. CDR3: CASSPPPGAGGRGEQFF. CDR3 DNA: TGTGCCAGCAGCCCTCCCCCGGGAGCGGGAGGGCGAGGTGAGCAGTTCTTC. The full variable domain, with the rest looked up from reference TRBV5-8 and TRBJ2-1, is EAGVTQSPTHLIKTRGQQATLRCSPISGHTSVYWYQQALGLGLQFLLWYDEGEERNRGNFPPRFSGRQFPNYSSELNVNALELEDSALYLCASSPPPGAGGRGEQFFGPGTRLTVL.

The V and J genes are TRBV2 and TRBJ1-4, with D possibly TRBD1 on 5 matching bases. V lost 5 bases and J lost 8, with 18 bases in between. Germline CDR1 SNHLY, CDR2 FYNNEI. The CDR3 spans 15 residues. The CDR3: CASSRPGGAGEKLFF. The CDR3, as DNA: TGTGCCAGCAGTAGACCCGGGGGAGCGGGCGAAAAACTGTTTTTT.

The chain has TRBV29-1 and TRBJ1-4; weak D call: TRBD1 (5 bases). This CDR3 is built from 12 residues. Germline lookup yields CDR1 SQVTM and CDR2 ANQGSEA. Trimming stripped 5 bases from V and 8 bases from J, with 12 bases between. The CDR3 protein is CSVQGLGEKLFF. Here the CDR3 DNA reads TGCAGCGTTCAGGGTTTAGGAGAAAAACTGTTTTTT.

The chain has TRBV29-1 and TRBJ2-1; tentative D call: TRBD1 (6 bases). Germline CDR1 SQVTM, CDR2 ANQGSEA. This CDR3 is built from 12 residues. Trimming stripped 3 bases from V and 4 bases from J, with 7 bases between. DNA of the CDR3: TGCAGCGTTGAGGGACAATACAATGAGCAGTTCTTC. It specifies CSVEGQYNEQFF.

This clone was observed once. The chain combines TRBV30 with TRBJ2-7, with D uncertain. CDR3 length equals 11 residues. From germline, CDR1 is GTSNPN and CDR2 SVGIG (reference sequence). The V and J ends lost 2 bases and 7 bases respectively, with 9 bases between them. The CDR3 is CAWSWMREQYF. The CDR3 nucleotides are TGTGCCTGGAGTTGGATGCGGGAGCAGTACTTC.

This chain links TRBV10-1 with TRBJ2-7, with D perhaps TRBD1 (5 bases). The V gene lost 3 bases and the J gene lost 3 bases, with 12 bases spanning the gap. The CDR3 consists of 14 residues. Germline loops: CDR1 WNHNN, CDR2 SYGVQD (reference sequence). DNA for the CDR3: TGCGCCAGCAGTGAACCAGGGATGCGCTACGAGCAGTACTTC. Amino acid sequence: CASSEPGMRYEQYF.

The chain combines TRBV5-8 with TRBJ2-7; D might be TRBD2 (6 bases). V was shortened by 4 bases and J by 2 bases, with 22 bases between the two germline ends. CDR1 is SGHTS, CDR2 YDEGEE, per germline. There are 17 residues in the CDR3. CDR3 protein: CASSLYVFSGATYEQYF. CDR3 DNA: TGTGCCAGCAGCCTTTACGTTTTTAGCGGAGCTACCTACGAGCAGTACTTC.

Comment on this clone: Without the conserved terminal phenylalanine or tryptophan, this CDR3 likely stems from a read error. Because the CDR3's place on the DNA is in doubt, the DNA is left out and the CDR3 is given as listed by TCRdb. This chain uses TRBV2 with TRBJ2-7; the table's D gene call, TRBD2, was not cross checked with the DNA. The CDR3 comprises 11 residues, both ends counted. The germline V gene has CDR1 SNHLY and CDR2 FYNNEI. Here the CDR3 reads CASSEIGGPGL.

The gene calls are TRBV11-3 and TRBJ2-2; TRBD2 aligns across 10 bases. CDR3 length: 16 residues. Germline lookup yields CDR1 SGHNT and CDR2 YENEEA. The ends lost 5 bases at V and 6 bases at J; junction bases unmatched: 9. CDR3 coding DNA: TGTGCCAGCAGCCCCAGAGGTCTAGCGGGAGCCGGGGAGCTGTTTTTT. Protein sequence: CASSPRGLAGAGELFF.

The chain employs TRBV6-6 and TRBJ1-1; no clear D gene. CDR3 length equals 16 residues. V lost 6 bases to trimming and J lost 5 bases, with 22 bases between them. CDR1 is MNHNY, CDR2 SVGAGI, per germline (reference sequence). The CDR3 sequence is CASRFSGPGGKTEAFF. DNA for the CDR3: TGTGCCAGCAGATTTTCAGGCCCCGGAGGGAAGACTGAAGCTTTCTTT.

The genes are TRBV28 and TRBJ2-7; TRBD2 might be the D (6 bases). Per germline, CDR1 MDHEN and CDR2 SYDVKM. V gave up 3 bases and J gave up 2 bases, with 11 bases separating them. This CDR3 comprises 14 residues. The chain's CDR3 is CASSLGEETYEQYF. CDR3 DNA sequence: TGTGCCAGCAGTTTGGGGGAGGAGACCTACGAGCAGTACTTC.

This chain uses TRBV29-1 with TRBJ1-4; TRBD1 matches at 8 bases. V lost 4 bases, J lost 7 bases, and 5 bases stayed unmatched. The CDR3 length is 13 residues. Germline V lookup: CDR1 SQVTM, CDR2 ANQGSEA. CDR3 residues: CSVVQGAREKLFF. CDR3 nucleotides: TGCAGCGTTGTCCAGGGGGCTCGTGAAAAACTGTTTTTT. The whole variable domain, filled in from reference TRBV29-1 and TRBJ1-4, reads SAVISQKPSRDICQRGTSLTIQCQVDSQVTMMFWYRQQPGQSLTLIATANQGSEATYESGFVIDKFPISRPNLTFSTLTVSNMSPEDSSIYLCSVVQGAREKLFFGSGTQLSVL.

The count of this clone is one. Other DNA variants within this sample encode the same CDR3. V gene TRBV18 combines with J gene TRBJ2-7; D is unclear. The CDR3 consists of 11 residues. In germline, CDR1 is KGHSH, CDR2 LQKENI. Trimming pared 3 bases from V and 5 bases from J, leaving 5 bases between. This chain's CDR3 is CASSPKDEQYF. The CDR3 coding sequence is TGTGCCAGCTCACCTAAGGACGAGCAGTACTTC.

This clone was recorded only once. The same CDR3 arises from other DNA sequences in this sample as well. The chain combines TRBV6-5 with TRBJ2-7, with 8 bases matching TRBD2. Germline V CDR1 and CDR2: MNHEY, SVGAGI. Trimming took 1 base from V and 0 from J; bases not matched to a gene: 2. The CDR3 loop spans 15 amino acids. The CDR3 loop reads CASSYLSGSSYEQYF. For the CDR3, the DNA is TGTGCCAGCAGTTACTTGAGCGGGAGCTCCTACGAGCAGTACTTC.

The CDR3 sequence: CASSPQVAGVGETQYF. For the CDR3, the DNA is TGCGCCAGCAGTCCCCAAGTAGCGGGAGTAGGAGAGACCCAGTACTTC. The rearrangement links TRBV5-1 to TRBJ2-5, with 9 positions matching TRBD2. CDR1 is SGHRS and CDR2 is YFSETQ in the germline V gene. After removal of 5 bases from V and 4 bases from J, the junction contained 12 bases not matched to a gene. The CDR3 length is 16 residues.

The chain recombines TRBV5-8 with TRBJ2-2; D gene uncertain. V was pared by 4 bases and J by 3 bases, with 13 bases between. Germline assignment: CDR1 SGHTS and CDR2 YDEGEE. The CDR3 runs 15 residues. CDR3 loop: CASSRWGPDTGELFF. In DNA form, the CDR3 reads TGTGCCAGCAGCCGTTGGGGTCCCGACACCGGGGAGCTGTTTTTT. The full variable domain, rest sourced from reference TRBV5-8 and TRBJ2-2, is EAGVTQSPTHLIKTRGQQATLRCSPISGHTSVYWYQQALGLGLQFLLWYDEGEERNRGNFPPRFSGRQFPNYSSELNVNALELEDSALYLCASSRWGPDTGELFFGEGSRLTVL.

The genes are TRBV5-1 and TRBJ2-1; weak D call: TRBD2 (7 bases). Germline assignment: CDR1 SGHRS and CDR2 YFSETQ. CDR3 length: 19 amino acids. The V gene lost 4 bases and the J gene lost 0 bases, with 23 bases spanning the gap. CDR3 loop: CASSRLPNQRDTSYNEQFF. CDR3 DNA sequence: TGCGCCAGCAGCCGATTGCCCAATCAGCGGGACACCTCCTACAATGAGCAGTTCTTC.

Worth noting for this clone: Other DNA variants within this sample encode the same CDR3. This chain joins TRBV18 and TRBJ2-7; D may match TRBD1 or TRBD2 (5 bases each). CDR3 length: 13 residues. The V gene lost 1 base and the J gene lost 3 bases, with 7 bases spanning the gap. CDR1 is KGHSH, CDR2 LQKENI, per germline. The CDR3 loop reads CASSPLGDYEQYF. In DNA, the CDR3 is TGTGCCAGCTCACCACTGGGGGACTACGAGCAGTACTTC.

The rearrangement links TRBV5-1 to TRBJ2-7, with a possible D match to TRBD2 (5 bases). V lost 4 bases and J lost 4, with 9 bases in between. CDR3 length equals 12 residues. Germline-derived CDR1 and CDR2 are SGHRS and YFSETQ. The CDR3 DNA reads as TGCGCCAGCAGCGGGAGTGGGTACGAGCAGTACTTC. Protein product: CASSGSGYEQYF.

The V and J genes are TRBV10-3 and TRBJ1-1; 8 nucleotides agree with TRBD1. CDR1 ENHRY and CDR2 SYGVKD come from the germline V gene. The CDR3 contains 15 residues. V trimming: 4 bases; J trimming: 1 base; junction bases outside the gene matches: 5. CDR3 nucleotide sequence: TGTGCCATCAGTGCTACAGGGGGGCCGAACACTGAAGCTTTCTTT. The encoded protein is CAISATGGPNTEAFF.

The V and J genes are TRBV7-9 and TRBJ2-7; 8 nucleotides match TRBD1. Germline lookup yields CDR1 SEHNR and CDR2 FQNEAQ (reference sequence). The V gene end was trimmed by 5 bases and the J gene end by 0 bases; junction bases not matched to a gene: 6. There are 15 residues in the CDR3. CDR3 protein: CASSQGAGGSYEQYF. In DNA, the CDR3 is TGTGCCAGCAGCCAGGGGGCAGGGGGCTCCTACGAGCAGTACTTC.